This T cell receptor beta chain was found in a study of OX40 agonist ivuxolimab in advanced cancers. Remarks on this clone: Its target is not known.

The study's findings and limits: At doses 0.1 to 3.0 mg/kg, CD4+ and CD8+ clones expanded. Relatively little clonal expansion, among the lowest observed, appeared in partial responders at 0.1-3.0 mg/kg.

Sequencing used immunoSEQ multiplex PCR; TCRdb keeps in-frame clones, though not all of them. The sample has tens of thousands of clones, around 84% seen once; the top ten hold about 1.5%. Material: CD4+ or CD8+ T cells sorted from blood, obtained in a trial of the OX40 agonist ivuxolimab. The TCR was taken from an adult with an advanced solid tumor such as melanoma, head and neck, liver or kidney cancer.

In nucleotides, the CDR3 is TGTGCCATCAGTGGGACAGGGGGCTACGAGCAGTACTTC. Its translation: CAISGTGGYEQYF. This chain joins TRBV10-3 and TRBJ2-7; the match to TRBD1 covers 10 bases. With 4 bases clipped from V and 3 bases from J, the junction kept 0 bases outside the gene matches. CDR3 length equals 13 residues. The germline V gene encodes CDR1 ENHRY and CDR2 SYGVKD.